One sample yielded the 14 T cell receptor beta chains listed below, sequenced in a study of Graves' ophthalmopathy and Graves' hyperthyroidism. Amplified material comprised TCR beta CDR3 regions derived from RNA transcripts. The first-round RT-PCR employed HTBI primers together with the Qiagen OneStep RT-PCR kit. A multiplex PCR was then performed as the second round. TCRdb ran MiXCR on the multiplex PCR reads and lists one entry per CDR3 protein. The repertoire consists of a few hundred thousand distinct CDR3 sequences, with about 18% occurring once and the leading ten covering 2% to 2.5%. Specimen: peripheral blood. The receptors originated from an adult woman with stable Graves' hyperthyroidism.

This clonotype was detected ten times or more. The chain links TRBV6-5 to TRBJ2-7, with 10 bases aligning to TRBD2. The CDR3 extends over 16 amino acids. Germline loops: CDR1 MNHEY, CDR2 SVGAGI. Trimming at V came to 6 bases and at J to 3 bases, leaving 11 bases not matched to a gene. CDR3 sequence (DNA): TGTGCCAGCAGCAAACGGCTAGCGGGAGTCGGCTACGAGCAGTACTTC. Residues: CASSKRLAGVGYEQYF.

This clonotype appeared a few times. One junction end does not reproduce the germline sequence, and a read error may be involved. The gene calls are TRBV19 and TRBJ1-1, with 7 bases identical to TRBD1. The CDR3 loop spans 13 amino acids. Per germline, CDR1 LNHDA and CDR2 SQIVND (reference sequence). In DNA form, the CDR3 reads TGTGCCAGTAGTAACCAGGGGGGGACTGAAGCTTCCTTT. The encoded protein is CASSNQGGTEASF.

The V and J genes are TRBV11-2 and TRBJ2-7; TRBD2 agrees at 8 bases. J lost 2 bases, V lost 5 bases, and 17 bases had no gene match. CDR1 is SGHAT and CDR2 is FQNNGV in the germline V gene. This CDR3 is 18 amino acids long. CDR3 nucleotides: TGTGCCAGCAGCCCCCTTGTTAGCGGGACCAGGGAGACCTACGAGCAGTACTTC. Protein product: CASSPLVSGTRETYEQYF.

Ten or more counts support this clonotype. This chain joins TRBV3-1 and TRBJ2-5, with D perhaps TRBD2 (6 bases). V lost 0 bases to trimming and J lost 4 bases, with 12 bases between them. Germline loops: CDR1 LGHDT, CDR2 YNNKEL (reference sequence). The CDR3 has 15 residues. The CDR3: CASSQDGQGGETQYF. Written as DNA, the CDR3 is TGTGCCAGCAGCCAAGATGGTCAGGGAGGAGAGACCCAGTACTTC.

This clonotype was detected ten times or more. The chain combines TRBV7-3 with TRBJ2-7; a weak D match, TRBD1 (5 bases). V shed 5 bases and J shed 0 bases, with 8 bases lying between them. This CDR3 comprises 13 residues. Germline CDR1 is SGHTA and CDR2 is FQGTGA. The chain's CDR3 is CASSLQDSYEQYF. Written as DNA, the CDR3 is TGTGCCAGCAGCCTACAGGACTCCTACGAGCAGTACTTC. The variable domain in full, with the rest retrieved from reference TRBV7-3 and TRBJ2-7, is GAGVSQTPSNKVTEKGKYVELRCDPISGHTALYWYRQSLGQGPEFLIYFQGTGAADDSGLPNDRFFAVRPEGSVSTLKIQRTERGDSAVYLCASSLQDSYEQYFGPGTRLTVT.

At least ten counts were recorded for this clonotype. The chain is built from TRBV10-1 and TRBJ2-3, with 8 bases aligning to TRBD2. This CDR3 has 20 amino acids. With 3 bases clipped from V and 2 bases from J, the junction kept 19 bases outside the gene matches. Per the germline V gene, CDR1 is WNHNN and CDR2 is SYGVQD (reference sequence). The CDR3 loop reads CASSDEDVISGGPFTDTQYF. CDR3 nucleotides: TGCGCCAGCAGTGATGAGGATGTGATTTCGGGAGGGCCCTTCACAGATACGCAGTATTTT.

This clonotype was observed at least ten times. The rearrangement links TRBV6-7 to TRBJ1-2, with 8 bases matching TRBD1. TRBV6-7 is an ORF; its function is uncertain. The V and J ends lost 1 base and 8 bases, in that order; junction bases with no gene match: 18. The CDR3 runs 18 residues. The CDR3 sequence: CASSYCSTGAGLGYGYTF. CDR3 DNA: TGTGCCAGCAGTTACTGTTCGACAGGGGCTGGGCTGGGATACGGCTACACCTTC.

The rearrangement uses TRBV6-2 or TRBV6-3 and TRBJ2-2; the D is unclear. Trimming removed 6 bases at V and 7 bases at J, with 15 bases between. Per the germline V gene, CDR1 is MNHEY and CDR2 is SVGEGT. The length of the CDR3 is 14 residues. The CDR3 sequence is CASSRPDPLGELFF. DNA of the CDR3: TGTGCCAGCAGCCGTCCCGACCCTCTCGGGGAGCTGTTTTTT.

The V call is TRBV6-1, the J call TRBJ1-1; D is uncertain. V lost 5 bases to trimming and J lost 7 bases, with 17 bases between them. Germline V gene data show CDR1 as MNHNS and CDR2 as SASEGT. This CDR3 region has 14 residues. The DNA of the CDR3 is TGTGCCAGCAGTAGCGGTTGGGTTGGGAATGAAGCTTTCTTT. Protein: CASSSGWVGNEAFF.

The sample holds many counts of this clonotype. This chain connects TRBV6-2 or TRBV6-3 to TRBJ2-7, with D possibly TRBD1 on 6 matching bases. Germline CDR1 MNHEY, CDR2 SVGEGT. CDR3 size: 13 residues. DNA for the CDR3: TGTGCATCGCACGAGACAGGCTCCTACGAGCAGTACTTC. As protein: CASHETGSYEQYF.

V is TRBV6-1 and J is TRBJ2-5; D is perhaps TRBD2 (6 bases). The CDR3 loop spans 15 amino acids. V was shortened by 5 bases and J by 2 bases, with 15 bases between the two germline ends. CDR1 and CDR2 (germline): MNHNS, SASEGT. CDR3 residues: CASSPGLRVQETQYF. The CDR3 coding sequence is TGTGCCAGCAGTCCGGGACTTCGGGTTCAAGAGACCCAGTACTTC.

CDR3 loop: CASSAGQGSNSPLHF. CDR3 nucleotide sequence: TGTGCCAGCAGCGCCGGACAGGGCTCTAATTCACCCCTCCACTTT. The chain employs TRBV9 and TRBJ1-6; 8 bases align to TRBD1. V shed 3 bases and J 6 bases; nucleotides not matched to a gene: 5. CDR3 length: 15 amino acids. Germline V lookup: CDR1 SGDLS, CDR2 YYNGEE.

There are many counts of this clonotype. The chain combines TRBV20-1 with TRBJ2-5, with 8 bases that match TRBD1. The CDR3 is made up of 17 amino acids. V lost 5 bases, J lost 1 base, and 15 bases stayed unmatched. Germline CDR1 DFQATT, CDR2 SNEGSKA (reference sequence). CDR3 sequence reads: CSASFQRQGPFQETQYF. The CDR3 nucleotides are TGCAGTGCTTCCTTTCAGCGACAGGGGCCGTTCCAAGAGACCCAGTACTTC.

This clonotype was observed a handful of times. J is TRBJ1-1 and V is TRBV20-1; TRBD1 aligns across 7 bases. Germline CDR1 reads DFQATT; CDR2 reads SNEGSKA (reference sequence). The CDR3 is made up of 14 amino acids. The V gene end was trimmed by 5 bases and the J gene end by 1 base; junction bases not matched to a gene: 7. The CDR3 DNA reads as TGCAGTGCTCGACAGGGAGCTAAGAACACTGAAGCTTTCTTT. This translates into CSARQGAKNTEAFF.